This is a list of T cell receptor beta chains from one sample in a study of shared clonotypes between healthy human individuals. Profiled with immunoSEQ multiplex PCR; TCRdb holds only in-frame clones, not every one. The sample consists of about 580,000 clones, roughly 98% of them appearing once. Sequencing input: naive CD8+ T cells sorted from blood. The receptors were gathered from a man under 40 in good health. Both conserved end residues are trimmed from each CDR3. The size of a clone is reported for some rows only, either as once, few or many, or as a class for expanded clones.

J: TRBJ1-1; V: TRBV20-1; size: -; CDR3: SASSYTEAF
J: TRBJ2-7; V: TRBV5-4; size: -; CDR3: ASSLVGTGTYEQY
J: TRBJ2-2; V: TRBV2; size: -; CDR3: ASVNRDSGVPGELF
J: TRBJ2-1; V: TRBV11-2; size: -; CDR3: ASSLTGGPNEQF
J: TRBJ2-7; V: TRBV29-1; size: once; CDR3: SVVVADASYEQY
J: TRBJ2-5; V: TRBV12-5; size: -; CDR3: ASGLDQPGLAGDETQY
J: TRBJ1-5; V: TRBV29-1; size: -; CDR3: SVRAPRNQPQH
J: TRBJ2-7; V: TRBV10-3; size: -; CDR3: AISALPGTSLHEQY
J: TRBJ2-1; V: TRBV7-6; size: -; CDR3: ASSQRTSHQF
J: TRBJ2-1; V: TRBV10-3; size: -; CDR3: AISESGEGYNEQF
J: TRBJ2-7; V: TRBV27; size: -; CDR3: ASSTLGGNEQY
J: TRBJ2-3; V: TRBV27; size: -; CDR3: ASSPRADTQY
J: TRBJ1-2; V: TRBV9; size: -; CDR3: ASSGRRTYGYT
J: TRBJ2-7; V: TRBV29-1; size: -; CDR3: SVIPSSYEQY
J: TRBJ2-7; V: TRBV7-9; size: once; CDR3: ASSSRGSYEQY
J: TRBJ2-6; V: TRBV28; size: -; CDR3: ASSLGPGQGFSGANVLT
J: TRBJ2-7; V: TRBV6-1; size: -; CDR3: ASSELSITYEQY
J: TRBJ2-7; V: TRBV27; size: -; CDR3: ASSIGFNYEQY
J: TRBJ1-4; V: TRBV6-6; size: -; CDR3: ASSIVQTNEKLF
J: TRBJ2-3; V: TRBV7-9; size: -; CDR3: ASSLGLAGDTQY
J: TRBJ2-1; V: TRBV25-1; size: -; CDR3: ASSELSSGSSEQF
J: TRBJ2-7; V: TRBV5-1; size: -; CDR3: ASSWGTSGNSYEQY
J: TRBJ1-1; V: TRBV25-1; size: -; CDR3: ASSEVRAAEAF
J: TRBJ2-1; V: TRBV18; size: -; CDR3: ASSPPLGTSGLAGVDEQF
J: TRBJ2-5; V: TRBV28; size: -; CDR3: ASSGQIQETQY
J: TRBJ2-7; V: TRBV7-9; size: -; CDR3: ASSSGGQAMDEQY
J: TRBJ2-1; V: TRBV25-1; size: -; CDR3: ASSSFRQF
J: TRBJ2-7; V: TRBV18; size: -; CDR3: ASSGGTRGEQY
J: TRBJ1-4; V: TRBV4-3; size: -; CDR3: ASSQEWSSEKLF
J: TRBJ1-2; V: TRBV7-3; size: -; CDR3: ASSLTAGSPWGYT
J: TRBJ1-1; V: TRBV5-6; size: -; CDR3: ASSLSLHTEAF
J: TRBJ1-1; V: TRBV5-1; size: once; CDR3: ASSFLTANTEAF
J: TRBJ1-1; V: TRBV27; size: -; CDR3: ASGDTEAF
J: TRBJ2-2; V: TRBV5-6; size: once; CDR3: ASSLVYRGRIGELF
J: TRBJ2-1; V: TRBV15; size: -; CDR3: ATSRTGDPLNEQF
J: TRBJ1-1; V: TRBV5-1; size: -; CDR3: ASSAAPGAGLRTEAF